The present entry profiles one T cell receptor (beta chain) with its context. Its antigen is currently unknown. Other DNA sequences in the sample encode the same CDR3. Single viable CD3+CD4+CD8-CD45RO+ cells were sorted as the memory CD4+ T cells. The sample comes from a study of memory CD4+ T cells and cytomegalovirus serostatus. The study, taken as a whole, reports: Repertoires predicted CMV serostatus with median bootstrapped AUC of approximately 0.94.

Germline V gene sequence: CDR1 GTSNPN, CDR2 SVGIG (reference sequence). CDR3 length equals 11 residues. The V and J ends lost 2 bases and 0 bases respectively, with 2 bases between them. The protocol was immunoSEQ multiplex PCR, while the TCRdb copy is restricted to in-frame clones and leaves out a portion. The profile shows 50,000 to 60,000 clones, around 88% of them singletons. The V and J genes are TRBV30 and TRBJ2-7; D gene unclear. The receptor was derived from an adult in good health and CMV-seropositive. Sequencing was done on a sample of memory CD4+ T cells from blood. The CDR3 DNA sequence: TGTGCCTGGAGTACCTCCTACGAGCAGTACTTC. Translating it yields CAWSTSYEQYF.